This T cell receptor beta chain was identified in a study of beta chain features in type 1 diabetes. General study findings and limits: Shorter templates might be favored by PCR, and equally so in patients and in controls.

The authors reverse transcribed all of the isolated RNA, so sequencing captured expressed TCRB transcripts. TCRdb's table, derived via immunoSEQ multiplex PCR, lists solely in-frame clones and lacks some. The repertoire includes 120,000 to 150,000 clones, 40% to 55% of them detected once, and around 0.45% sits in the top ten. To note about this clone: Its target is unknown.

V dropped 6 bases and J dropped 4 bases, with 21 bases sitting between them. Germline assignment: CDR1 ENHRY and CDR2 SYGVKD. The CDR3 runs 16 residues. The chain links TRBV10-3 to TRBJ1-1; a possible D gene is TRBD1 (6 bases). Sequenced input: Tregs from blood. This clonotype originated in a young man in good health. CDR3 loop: CAIRENLQGRSTEAFF. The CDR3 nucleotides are TGTGCCATCAGGGAAAACTTACAGGGCAGAAGCACTGAAGCTTTCTTT.